This TCR beta chain was sequenced for a study of CXCR3-negative and CXCR3-positive naive CD8 T cells. Study-wide findings and caveats: Naive subsets had comparable surface CD5; TCR strength was inferred from TRB CDR3 properties. Similar TRBV-TRBJ usage was seen in naive cells (both CXCR3-negative and CXCR3-positive), but memory cells differed. CXCR3-positive naive cells carried more hydrophobic TRB CDR3s than CXCR3-negative ones.

Preparation of TRB cDNA libraries relied on 5' RACE carrying UMI labels. Reprocessing the 5' RACE reads, TCRdb reports a single entry for every CDR3 protein and omits DNA. This table holds fewer than 140,000 distinct CDR3 sequences. CD45RO-CCR7+CD27+CD95- defined naive CD8+ T cells. CDR1 is SGHRS and CDR2 is YFSETQ in the germline V gene. CDR3 length equals 13 residues. Notes on this clonotype: The antigen is undetermined.

This chain links TRBV5-1 with TRBJ2-7. Source material: naive CXCR3+ CD8+ T cells from blood. Noted subset: CD45RO-CCR7+CD27+CD95- naive CD8+ T cells expressing CXCR3 (TNR3+). The sequence derives from a human donor in good health. Some clones in this sample may be carry-over from other donors' samples. CDR3 protein: CASSFTSSYEQYF.